Shown below are 29 T cell receptor beta chains from a single sample sequenced in a study of T cell responses to AZD1222 COVID-19 vaccine. Produced via immunoSEQ multiplex PCR; TCRdb's table is partial and in-frame only. The data show tens of thousands of clones, approximately 90% seen once. This specimen was peripheral blood, taken on day 0 of AZD1222 vaccination. These receptors were collected from an adult in good health.

CDR3 in DNA: TGTGCCAGTAGTAACCCGGGCCCGGCTTATACGCAGTATTTT. It encodes CASSNPGPAYTQYF. This chain connects TRBV19 to TRBJ2-3, with D unclear. Trimming stripped 4 bases from V and 7 bases from J, with 15 bases between. Germline CDR1 is LNHDA and CDR2 is SQIVND (reference sequence). This CDR3 contains 14 residues. Full variable domain (missing parts from reference TRBV19 and TRBJ2-3): DGGITQSPKYLFRKEGQNVTLSCEQNLNHDAMYWYRQDPGQGLRLIYYSQIVNDFQKGDIAEGYSVSREKKESFPLTVTSAQKNPTAFYLCASSNPGPAYTQYFGPGTRLTVL.

This rearrangement joins TRBV7-9 to TRBJ1-5; perhaps TRBD1 as D (6 bases). The CDR3 covers 13 residues. CDR1 is SEHNR and CDR2 is FQNEAQ in the germline V gene (reference sequence). Trimming cost V 5 bases and J 7 bases, with 12 bases left between them. The CDR3 DNA reads as TGTGCCAGCAGCACTACAGGGACCCAGCCCCAGCATTTT. It is translated as CASSTTGTQPQHF.

The genes are TRBV5-5 and TRBJ2-1; D is undetermined. Germline V lookup: CDR1 SGHKS, CDR2 YYEKEE (reference sequence). The CDR3 length is 15 residues. V lost 4 bases and J lost 0, with 11 bases in between. CDR3 in amino acids: CASSQTGSSYNEQFF. The CDR3 DNA reads TGTGCCAGCAGCCAGACTGGCAGCTCCTACAATGAGCAGTTCTTC.

The rearrangement links TRBV6-5 to TRBJ2-5; D might be TRBD2 (6 bases). The V and J ends lost 6 bases and 5 bases respectively, with 19 bases between them. The CDR3 has 15 residues. Looked up from germline, CDR1 is MNHEY and CDR2 is SVGAGI. CDR3 coding DNA: TGTGCCAGCAGACCTTTTATGGGGGGATGGGAGACCCAGTACTTC. This encodes CASRPFMGGWETQYF.

The table lists this clone with a few counts. The chain couples TRBV11-1 to TRBJ1-4; D is uncertain. V dropped 7 bases and J dropped 7 bases, with 13 bases sitting between them. Per the germline V gene, CDR1 is SGHAT and CDR2 is FQDESV (reference sequence). The CDR3 length is 13 residues. The CDR3 bases are TGTGCCAGCACGGAACAGTCGAGTGAAAAACTGTTTTTT. Translated: CASTEQSSEKLFF.

The chain couples TRBV3-1 (or the pseudogene TRBV3-2) to TRBJ2-3, with D perhaps assigned TRBD1 or TRBD2 (5 bases each). Trimming removed 1 base from V and 2 bases from J, with 16 bases in between. The CDR3 loop spans 17 amino acids. The V gene's germline CDR1 is LGHDT and CDR2 YNNKEL (reference sequence). CDR3 sequence: CASSQGWVRGPTDTQYF. CDR3 DNA sequence: TGTGCCAGCAGCCAAGGTTGGGTGAGGGGCCCCACAGATACGCAGTATTTT.

CDR3 sequence: CASSEGGGNQPQHF. The DNA of the CDR3 is TGCGCCAGCAGTGAGGGGGGGGGCAATCAGCCCCAGCATTTT. The chain recombines TRBV10-2 with TRBJ1-5; possibly TRBD1 for D (5 bases). The germline CDR1 and CDR2 sequences are WSHSY and SAAADI. Deletions cut 2 bases from V and 2 bases from J, with 7 bases between. This CDR3 has 14 residues.

This chain connects TRBV19 to TRBJ1-5, with 12 bases fitting TRBD1. This CDR3 is built from 18 residues. V dropped 8 bases and J dropped 0; count of bases not matched to a gene: 11. Germline assignment: CDR1 LNHDA and CDR2 SQIVND (reference sequence). The CDR3 sequence is CASQPLGQGATSNQPQHF. DNA for the CDR3: TGTGCCAGTCAACCTTTGGGACAGGGGGCGACTAGCAATCAGCCCCAGCATTTT.

The chain recombines TRBV5-1 with TRBJ1-1; TRBD1 aligns across 8 bases. CDR3 length: 16 amino acids. V dropped 2 bases and J dropped 5; count of bases not matched to a gene: 11. The germline V gene encodes CDR1 SGHRS and CDR2 YFSETQ. The CDR3 is CASSFGVYRGGTEAFF. In DNA, the CDR3 is TGCGCCAGCAGCTTTGGGGTCTACAGGGGGGGAACTGAAGCTTTCTTT.

Details on this clone: The sample has other DNA sequences that encode this CDR3 too. The chain recombines TRBV7-9 with TRBJ1-2; D remains ambiguous. Germline loops: CDR1 SEHNR, CDR2 FQNEAQ (reference sequence). The CDR3 loop spans 13 amino acids. The V end was cut by 5 bases, the J end by 3 bases, with 10 bases between. CDR3 in DNA: TGTGCCAGCAGCCCCTCGGCTGACTATGGCTACACCTTC. Translated, it gives CASSPSADYGYTF.

This clone is medium-sized within its sample. This sequence joins TRBV7-4 and TRBJ1-5; D remains unclear. The germline CDR1 and CDR2 sequences are SGHVT and SQSDAQ. The CDR3 is made up of 11 amino acids. The CDR3 protein is CAHEPSEPQHF. CDR3 bases: TGTGCACATGAACCCAGCGAGCCCCAGCATTTT.

The chain employs TRBV5-1 and TRBJ1-3; 7 bases fit TRBD1. There are 14 residues in the CDR3. After removal of 4 bases from V and 4 bases from J, the junction contained 5 bases not matched to a gene. The germline CDR1 and CDR2 sequences are SGHRS and YFSETQ. The CDR3 DNA is TGCGCCAGCAGCGAAGGGACAGACGGAAACACCATATATTTT. It codes for CASSEGTDGNTIYF.

V is TRBV19 and J is TRBJ1-5; possible D gene TRBD1, 6 bases. With 7 bases removed from V and 5 bases from J, the gap between germline ends came to 15 bases. CDR1 LNHDA and CDR2 SQIVND come from the germline V gene (reference sequence). The CDR3 spans 14 residues. CDR3 nucleotide sequence: TGTGCCAGTACCGCCAGGGGCGAGGATCAGCCCCAGCATTTT. Encoded protein: CASTARGEDQPQHF.

The chain is built from TRBV15 and TRBJ1-1; weak D call: TRBD1 (5 bases). Germline CDR1 is LNHNV and CDR2 is YYDKDF (reference sequence). This CDR3 contains 15 residues. The germline V and J ends were trimmed by 0 bases and 6 bases, with 14 bases remaining between them. CDR3 loop: CATSRDQGQWAEAFF. Here the CDR3 DNA reads TGTGCCACCAGCAGAGATCAGGGCCAATGGGCTGAAGCTTTCTTT.

This chain uses TRBV2 with TRBJ1-1; TRBD1 might be the D (6 bases). This CDR3 contains 14 residues. CDR1 is SNHLY, CDR2 FYNNEI, per germline. V was trimmed by 7 bases and J by 5 bases, leaving 17 bases between them. In nucleotides, the CDR3 is TGTGCCAGCACCTCAATAGGGGGGAGGACTGAAGCTTTCTTT. Protein product: CASTSIGGRTEAFF.

The chain uses TRBV7-9 and TRBJ1-1; 12 nucleotides match TRBD1. The CDR3 totals 15 residues. The ends lost 3 bases at V and 6 bases at J; junction bases unmatched: 5. Germline CDR1 is SEHNR and CDR2 is FQNEAQ (reference sequence). CDR3 bases: TGTGCCAGCAGCTTCCGGGACAGGGGGCCAGCTGAAGCTTTCTTT. This sequence encodes CASSFRDRGPAEAFF.

The rearrangement joins TRBV5-1 to TRBJ1-4; D not resolved. Per germline, CDR1 SGHRS and CDR2 YFSETQ. V gave up 4 bases and J gave up 0 bases, with 10 bases separating them. CDR3 length: 15 residues. DNA for the CDR3: TGCGCCAGCAGCCTTGCTGGGGCAACTAATGAAAAACTGTTTTTT. Translation: CASSLAGATNEKLFF.

This rearrangement joins TRBV11-2 to TRBJ2-3; 8 bases align to TRBD1. V was clipped by 5 bases and J by 3 bases; unmatched bases: 4. The CDR3 is 14 amino acids. Germline CDR1 reads SGHAT; CDR2 reads FQNNGV. CDR3 sequence: CASSTNRGTDTQYF. CDR3 in DNA: TGTGCCAGCAGCACAAACAGGGGGACAGATACGCAGTATTTT. The complete variable domain, with remaining parts taken from reference TRBV11-2 and TRBJ2-3, reads EAGVAQSPRYKIIEKRQSVAFWCNPISGHATLYWYQQILGQGPKLLIQFQNNGVVDDSQLPKDRFSAERLKGVDSTLKIQPAKLEDSAVYLCASSTNRGTDTQYFGPGTRLTVL.

V gene TRBV5-1 combines with J gene TRBJ2-2; 7 bases are a match to TRBD1. With V trimmed by 3 bases and J by 1 base, 3 bases remained unmatched. From germline, CDR1 is SGHRS and CDR2 YFSETQ. The CDR3 is 15 amino acids. The CDR3 is CASSSRTGNTGELFF. The DNA of the CDR3 is TGCGCCAGCAGCTCCAGGACAGGGAACACCGGGGAGCTGTTTTTT.

The chain carries TRBV7-9 and TRBJ2-3, with TRBD2 as a possible D gene (6 bases). Germline V CDR1 and CDR2: SEHNR, FQNEAQ (reference sequence). The CDR3 is 15 amino acids. Trimming cost V 8 bases and J 6 bases, with 21 bases left between them. The CDR3 region is CASSGAALERDTQYF. CDR3 coding DNA: TGTGCCAGCTCGGGAGCAGCCTTAGAGCGGGATACGCAGTATTTT.

This clone was found a few times. The chain carries TRBV7-2 and TRBJ2-1, with D possibly TRBD2 on 6 matching bases. V shed 2 bases and J shed 8 bases, with 16 bases lying between them. The CDR3 has 15 amino acids. Germline V lookup: CDR1 SGHTA, CDR2 FQGNSA. The CDR3 sequence is CASSLSGAGRDEQFF. The CDR3 coding sequence is TGTGCCAGCAGCTTAAGCGGTGCCGGGAGAGATGAGCAGTTCTTC. Looking up the rest from reference TRBV7-2 and TRBJ2-1 gives the full variable domain: GAGVSQSPSNKVTEKGKDVELRCDPISGHTALYWYRQSLGQGLEFLIYFQGNSAPDKSGLPSDRFSAERTGGSVSTLTIQRTQQEDSAVYLCASSLSGAGRDEQFFGPGTRLTVL.

The chain links TRBV2 to TRBJ2-2; tentatively, D is TRBD2 (6 bases). The CDR3 spans 16 residues. Trimming pared 6 bases from V and 5 bases from J, leaving 19 bases between. Per germline, CDR1 SNHLY and CDR2 FYNNEI. CDR3 nucleotide sequence: TGTGCCAGCAGGGGAGTGGCGGGGAGAGTAACCGGGGAGCTGTTTTTT. This encodes CASRGVAGRVTGELFF.

The chain links TRBV5-1 to TRBJ2-7, with D perhaps given as TRBD1 or TRBD2 (6 bases each). The CDR3 runs to 14 residues. CDR1 is SGHRS, CDR2 YFSETQ, per germline. V was trimmed by 4 bases and J by 4 bases, leaving 15 bases between them. DNA for the CDR3: TGCGCCAGCAGCCCGTGGGGGGCGGGGTACGAGCAGTACTTC. Its translation is CASSPWGAGYEQYF.

The CDR3 DNA is TGTGCCACCAGCAGAGAGGGGGGCTCTAATGAAAAACTGTTTTTT. Translation: CATSREGGSNEKLFF. This chain uses TRBV15 with TRBJ1-4; TRBD1 is a possible D gene (6 bases). Per the germline V gene, CDR1 is LNHNV and CDR2 is YYDKDF (reference sequence). Deletions cut 0 bases from V and 3 bases from J, with 8 bases between. The CDR3 sequence is 15 residues long.

This clone has just one count. The chain links TRBV5-1 to TRBJ1-1; 11 bases agree with TRBD1. Looked up from germline, CDR1 is SGHRS and CDR2 is YFSETQ. The V and J ends lost 2 bases and 7 bases, in that order; junction bases with no gene match: 1. The CDR3 has 13 amino acids. The CDR3 DNA is TGCGCCAGCAGCTTTGGGACAGGGGGTGAAGCTTTCTTT. This translates into CASSFGTGGEAFF.

The chain couples TRBV23-1 to TRBJ1-1; 9 positions match TRBD1. TRBV23-1 is identified as an open reading frame with a role that is uncertain. The CDR3 has 18 amino acids. The V gene end was trimmed by 0 bases and the J gene end by 3 bases; junction bases not matched to a gene: 11. As DNA, the CDR3 is TGCGCCAGCAGTCAATCTATATCGGGACAGGGTTTGTACACTGAAGCTTTCTTT. Amino acid sequence: CASSQSISGQGLYTEAFF.

This sequence joins TRBV15 and TRBJ1-4; D is perhaps TRBD1 (5 bases). This CDR3 has 13 amino acids. CDR1 and CDR2 from the germline V gene are LNHNV and YYDKDF (reference sequence). V lost 9 bases to trimming and J lost 6 bases, with 14 bases between them. CDR3 in amino acids: CATGGMRDEKLFF. As DNA, the CDR3 is TGTGCCACGGGGGGGATGAGGGATGAAAAACTGTTTTTT.

The gene calls are TRBV19 and TRBJ2-1, with unresolved D. The CDR3 runs to 15 residues. Germline assignment: CDR1 LNHDA and CDR2 SQIVND (reference sequence). V gave up 4 bases and J gave up 0 bases, with 10 bases separating them. The CDR3 nucleotides are TGTGCCAGTAGTAAGCCAGTACTCTCCTACAATGAGCAGTTCTTC. Translating it yields CASSKPVLSYNEQFF.

In its sample, this clone was seen once. This chain uses TRBV11-3 with TRBJ1-2; D unresolved. V was trimmed by 10 bases and J by 5 bases, leaving 17 bases between them. The germline V gene has CDR1 SGHNT and CDR2 YENEEA. This CDR3 is built from 13 residues. CDR3 amino acids: CANPPLLGYGYTF. The CDR3 DNA follows: TGTGCCAACCCTCCTCTGTTGGGTTATGGCTACACCTTC.